This TCR beta chain was captured in a study of Graves' ophthalmopathy and Graves' hyperthyroidism. Amplification targeted the TCR beta CDR3 regions, with RNA transcripts as the source material. The library came from an HTBI-primed first-round RT-PCR and a second-round multiplex PCR. MiXCR, run by TCRdb on the multiplex PCR reads, gives a single entry per CDR3 protein. The sample has some 390,000 distinct CDR3 sequences, about a sixth seen once. The table lists this clonotype with many counts. Trimming removed 4 bases at V and 4 bases at J, with 20 bases between. Germline CDR1 reads DFQATT; CDR2 reads SNEGSKA (reference sequence). This CDR3 is 15 amino acids long.

The TCR sequence derives from a young woman with Graves' ophthalmopathy. Sequenced input: peripheral blood. The chain carries TRBV20-1 and TRBJ2-7; the D gene could be TRBD1 or TRBD2 (5 bases each). CDR3 sequence (DNA): TGCAGTGCTACCCTACGGGGCGCTTACGTATACGAGCAGTACTTC. Its protein product is CSATLRGAYVYEQYF.